What follows is one TCR beta chain and its context. Antigen: not known. This sample is drawn from a study of radiotherapy plus CTLA-4 blockade in lung cancer. For the study at large: Patients showed objective responses in about a sixth of cases, and disease control was achieved by 31%. Study findings and constraints: An expansion of tumor-derived TCR clones occurred in blood after radiotherapy plus ipilimumab.

TCRdb keeps only in-frame clones here, not all; method: immunoSEQ multiplex PCR. The table shows 65,000 to 90,000 clones, with around 86% occurring only once. CDR1 and CDR2 from the germline V gene are MNHEY and SMNVEV (reference sequence). This CDR3 comprises 15 residues. Trimming shortened V by 0 bases and J by 0 bases, and 8 bases separated the two germline ends. The clonotype originates from a human donor with non-small cell lung cancer that progressed on radiotherapy plus ipilimumab. This specimen was peripheral blood, taken from a patient treated with radiotherapy plus ipilimumab. The chain employs TRBV27 and TRBJ1-1, with no clear D. The CDR3 sequence: CASSLSSWLNTEAFF. The DNA for the CDR3 is TGTGCCAGCAGTTTATCGTCTTGGTTGAACACTGAAGCTTTCTTT.